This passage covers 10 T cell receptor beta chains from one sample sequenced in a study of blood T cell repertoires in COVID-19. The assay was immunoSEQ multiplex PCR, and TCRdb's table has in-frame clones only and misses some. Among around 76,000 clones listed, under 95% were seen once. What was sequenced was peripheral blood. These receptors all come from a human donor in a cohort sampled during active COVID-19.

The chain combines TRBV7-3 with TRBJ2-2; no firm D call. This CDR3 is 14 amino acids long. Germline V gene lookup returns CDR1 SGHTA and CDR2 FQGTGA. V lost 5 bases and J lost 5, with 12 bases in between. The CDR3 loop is CASSRGSVTGELFF. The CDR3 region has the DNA TGTGCCAGCAGCCGCGGTTCAGTGACCGGGGAGCTGTTTTTT.

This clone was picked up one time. The CDR3 DNA is TGTGCCAGCAGTGCCCGGACAGTCTCTATTTCACCCCTCCACTTT. Residues: CASSARTVSISPLHF. The rearrangement uses TRBV27 and TRBJ1-6, with a tentative D call TRBD1 (6 bases). Trimming removed 5 bases at V and 9 bases at J, with 17 bases between. CDR1 MNHEY and CDR2 SMNVEV come from the germline V gene (reference sequence). The CDR3 totals 15 residues.

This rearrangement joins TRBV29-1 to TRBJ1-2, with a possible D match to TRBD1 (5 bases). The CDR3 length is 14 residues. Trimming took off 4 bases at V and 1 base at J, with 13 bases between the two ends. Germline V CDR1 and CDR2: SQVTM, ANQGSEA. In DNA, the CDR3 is TGCAGCGTTGTTGATCGGGGGTTTAACTATGGCTACACCTTC. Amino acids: CSVVDRGFNYGYTF. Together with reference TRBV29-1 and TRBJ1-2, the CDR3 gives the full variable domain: SAVISQKPSRDICQRGTSLTIQCQVDSQVTMMFWYRQQPGQSLTLIATANQGSEATYESGFVIDKFPISRPNLTFSTLTVSNMSPEDSSIYLCSVVDRGFNYGYTFGSGTRLTVV.

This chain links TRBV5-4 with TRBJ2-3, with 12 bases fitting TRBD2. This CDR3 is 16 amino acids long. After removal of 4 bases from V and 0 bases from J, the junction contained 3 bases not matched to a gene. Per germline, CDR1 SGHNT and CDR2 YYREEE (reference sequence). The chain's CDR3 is CASSPSGGASTDTQYF. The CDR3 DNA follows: TGTGCCAGCAGCCCTAGCGGGGGGGCTAGCACAGATACGCAGTATTTT.

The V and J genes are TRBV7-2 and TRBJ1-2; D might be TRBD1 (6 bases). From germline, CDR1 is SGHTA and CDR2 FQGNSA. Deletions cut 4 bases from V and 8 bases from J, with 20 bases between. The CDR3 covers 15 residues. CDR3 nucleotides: TGTGCCAGCAGCTCTGCTGTATCTGGGGGCTCGGGCTACACCTTC. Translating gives CASSSAVSGGSGYTF. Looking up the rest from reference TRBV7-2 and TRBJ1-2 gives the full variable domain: GAGVSQSPSNKVTEKGKDVELRCDPISGHTALYWYRQSLGQGLEFLIYFQGNSAPDKSGLPSDRFSAERTGGSVSTLTIQRTQQEDSAVYLCASSSAVSGGSGYTFGSGTRLTVV.

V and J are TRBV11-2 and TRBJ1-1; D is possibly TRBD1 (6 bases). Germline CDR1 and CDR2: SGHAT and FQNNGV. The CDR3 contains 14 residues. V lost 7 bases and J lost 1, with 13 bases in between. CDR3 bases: TGTGCCAGCAACCCGACAGGAAGGAACACTGAAGCTTTCTTT. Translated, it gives CASNPTGRNTEAFF.

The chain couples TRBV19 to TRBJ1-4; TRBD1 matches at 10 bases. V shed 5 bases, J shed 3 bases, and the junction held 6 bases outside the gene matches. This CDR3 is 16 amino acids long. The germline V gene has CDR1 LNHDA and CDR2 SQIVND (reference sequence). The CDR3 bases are TGTGCCAGTAGTTCGAGACAGGGGGCAGCTAATGAAAAACTGTTTTTT. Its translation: CASSSRQGAANEKLFF. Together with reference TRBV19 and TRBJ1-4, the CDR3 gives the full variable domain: DGGITQSPKYLFRKEGQNVTLSCEQNLNHDAMYWYRQDPGQGLRLIYYSQIVNDFQKGDIAEGYSVSREKKESFPLTVTSAQKNPTAFYLCASSSRQGAANEKLFFGSGTQLSVL.

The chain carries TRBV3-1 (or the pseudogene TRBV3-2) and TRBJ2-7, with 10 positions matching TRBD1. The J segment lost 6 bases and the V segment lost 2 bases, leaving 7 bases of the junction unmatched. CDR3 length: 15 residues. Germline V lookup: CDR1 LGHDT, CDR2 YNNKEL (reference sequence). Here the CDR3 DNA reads TGTGCCAGCAGCCAAAACGCGGGACAGGGGTCCGAGCAGTACTTC. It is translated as CASSQNAGQGSEQYF.

The CDR3 loop reads CASSHPSGGWEGYTF. CDR3 nucleotides: TGTGCCAGCAGCCACCCTTCAGGGGGCTGGGAGGGCTACACCTTC. The chain links TRBV5-6 to TRBJ1-2, with TRBD1 matching 8 bases. Germline-derived CDR1 and CDR2 are SGHDT and YYEEEE. The CDR3 totals 15 residues. Trimming cost V 4 bases and J 8 bases; bases outside gene matches: 13. Full variable domain (missing parts from reference TRBV5-6 and TRBJ1-2): DAGVTQSPTHLIKTRGQQVTLRCSPKSGHDTVSWYQQALGQGPQFIFQYYEEEERQRGNFPDRFSGHQFPNYSSELNVNALLLGDSALYLCASSHPSGGWEGYTFGSGTRLTVV.

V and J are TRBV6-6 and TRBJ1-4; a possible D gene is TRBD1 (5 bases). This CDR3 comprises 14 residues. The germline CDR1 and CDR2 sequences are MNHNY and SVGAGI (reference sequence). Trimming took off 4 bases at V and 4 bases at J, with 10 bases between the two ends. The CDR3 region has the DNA TGTGCCAGCAGTTTCAGGGCCGATAATGAAAAACTGTTTTTT. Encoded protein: CASSFRADNEKLFF.